This TCR beta chain was documented in a study of human T cells and chemical hapten exposure. TCRdb used MiXCR to reprocess the RACE reads, holding one entry per CDR3 protein. The repertoire consists of a few hundred thousand distinct CDR3 sequences, with 8.6% occurring once and the leading ten covering about 2.5%. The CDR3 covers 14 residues. Trimming removed 6 bases from V and 7 bases from J; junction bases left unmatched: 12. The time point: pre-sensitization, week 0. Specified treatment: therapeutic diphenylcyclopropenone sensitization with weekly scalp DPC. The origin of this receptor is a woman between 35 and 50 years old with alopecia areata. Some clones in this sample may be carry-over from other donors' samples. The V call is TRBV12-3 or TRBV12-4, the J call TRBJ2-7, with 7 bases matching TRBD1. Sequencing used whole blood, obtained in connection with sensitization to the hapten diphenylcyclopropenone (DPC). The CDR3 DNA follows: TGTGCCAGCAGGGCCCGACAGGGTTCAGGGGAGCAGTACTTC. Translating it yields CASRARQGSGEQYF.